This T cell receptor beta chain was identified during a study of shared clonotypes between healthy human individuals (TCRdb year 2020). For context, the study as a whole: The cohort included three men and a couple of women between 18 and 49 years of age. To increase sequencing depth and limit assay-specific biases, different laboratories used diverse techniques to prepare libraries and sequence TCR repertoires. To estimate repertoire size and how much clonotypes are shared between individuals, the study performed deep sequencing of blood TCR repertoires from about five healthy adults. Leukapheresis yielded between about 0.85 and 10 billion PBMCs per donor.

The donors were healthy, HIV-negative adults who had no recently reported acute infections or vaccinations. Every donor was a Caucasian adult residing in Nashville, Tennessee, USA. For unsorted samples, about 85 million PBMCs were counted and genomic DNA was extracted with the QIAamp DNA Blood Mini kit. Blood was obtained by leukapheresis, after which PBMCs were separated by Ficoll-Histopaque density gradient centrifugation and cryopreserved in liquid nitrogen vapor phase. Using the deep immunoSEQ assay, multiplex PCR amplified TCR CDR3 regions from genomic DNA. For each cell subset, the extracted genomic DNA was distributed evenly across all wells of several immunoSEQ 96-well plates, and each plate served as one replicate. For unsorted PBMC, 300 ng of genomic DNA, equivalent to around 30,000 T cell genomes, went into each replicate PCR. Unsorted PBMC genomic DNA was sequenced across ten immunoSEQ deep assay plates. Purified libraries were measured with a Qubit 3.0 fluorometer, size-checked on a Bioanalyzer 2100, and measured again with the KAPA Library Quantification kit. Every immunoSEQ 96-well plate was sequenced on a separate single-read 150-cycle Illumina NextSeq 550 flow cell. From the authors' description of their analysis: Because the immunoSEQ output held only junctional sequences and lacked quality scores, the filtering could not match the filtering applied to full-length reads. To assign V/J genes and CDR3, sequences were annotated using PyIR, a Python wrapper for IgBLAST v1.9, with IMGT germline references. Reads were removed for weak V/J assignments (E-value above 1e-6), missing CDR3, stop codons, out-of-frame junctions, or ambiguous translated residues. V3J clonotypes were defined as sequences sharing an identical inferred V gene, J gene, and CDR3 amino acid sequence. Percentage overlap between repertoires was calculated by dividing the number of shared unique clonotypes by the size of the smaller repertoire. Three approaches were used to assess repertoire richness: RTK rarefaction, the Chao1 estimator, and Recon v2.1 estimates of unobserved clonotypes. Not all clones reach the TCRdb copy of this immuneACCESS table, which keeps in-frame sequences only. Checked studies attribute under half of the gap to unresolved V genes and leave the rest unexplained. The DNA was the basis for D and trimming; V, J and clone size are from that table. For this sample there are hundreds of thousands of clones; roughly 77% appear just once. Around 13% of the sample is taken by the ten largest.

This clone was observed once. There is no known antigen for this receptor. Per-base quality was not reported, and no clone a single base away is much larger than it. Beyond this particular receptor, the publication reports: Sampling was restricted to blood, and TCR repertoires in tissue are likely to differ from TCR repertoires in blood. The small number of donors limited the genetic and exposure-history diversity represented. Based on pairwise subsampling, the degree of clonotype sharing among donors was expected to be affected by sequencing depth.

The receptor was derived from a woman aged 35 to 49 in good health. Some clones in this sample may be carry-over from other donors' samples. Sequenced: PBMCs.

The nucleotide sequence reads as follows: TGTGCCAGCAGCCTGGGACAGATCCCCTCCTACGAGCAGTACTTC. This encodes CASSLGQIPSYEQYF. The chain is made from TRBV7-2 and TRBJ2-7, with 7 middle bases fitting TRBD1. CDR1 SGHTA and CDR2 FQGNSA are derived from the germline V gene. From the cysteine through the phenylalanine, the CDR3 covers 15 amino acids. Only the CDR3 DNA is retained, 45 bases long and in frame from the first base. At the junction V is shortened by 5 bases and J by 0 bases; bases outside the gene matches: 7. Where the CDR3 stops, the reference TRBV7-2 and TRBJ2-7 genes take over; the full variable domain is GAGVSQSPSNKVTEKGKDVELRCDPISGHTALYWYRQSLGQGLEFLIYFQGNSAPDKSGLPSDRFSAERTGGSVSTLTIQRTQQEDSAVYLCASSLGQIPSYEQYFGPGTRLTVT.